These 7 T cell receptor beta chains originate from one sample sequenced in a study of blood T cell repertoires in COVID-19. Generated by immunoSEQ multiplex PCR, the TCRdb table keeps only in-frame clones and is missing some. The sample contains roughly 230,000 clones, approximately 92% of which appear only once. Sequencing input: peripheral blood. These receptors came from a woman aged 40 to 50 who had recovered from COVID-19.

The chain is built from TRBV18 and TRBJ2-7, with a possible D match to TRBD1 (6 bases). The ends were cut back, 3 bases at V and 3 bases at J, with 12 bases in the middle. The CDR3 loop spans 14 amino acids. Germline CDR1 reads KGHSH; CDR2 reads LQKENI. CDR3 protein: CASSPGDTLYEQYF. As DNA, the CDR3 is TGTGCCAGCTCACCGGGGGACACCCTCTACGAGCAGTACTTC.

This chain connects TRBV24-1 to TRBJ2-7; 8 positions match TRBD2. Germline-derived CDR1 and CDR2 are KGHDR and SFDVKD. The CDR3 loop spans 14 amino acids. After removal of 2 bases from V and 3 bases from J, the junction contained 2 bases not matched to a gene. The CDR3 is CATSDSGTSYEQYF. CDR3 bases: TGTGCCACCAGTGATTCCGGGACTAGCTACGAGCAGTACTTC.

In its sample, this clone was seen once. This chain uses TRBV30 with TRBJ2-7; possible D gene TRBD2, 7 bases. Germline CDR1 reads GTSNPN; CDR2 reads SVGIG (reference sequence). This CDR3 contains 15 residues. Trimming took 2 bases from V and 3 from J, leaving 17 bases between them. CDR3 nucleotides: TGTGCCTGGAGTCATGGGGGGGCTAGAGACTACGAGCAGTACTTC. As protein: CAWSHGGARDYEQYF. The variable domain in full, with the rest retrieved from reference TRBV30 and TRBJ2-7, is SQTIHQWPATLVQPVGSPLSLECTVEGTSNPNLYWYRQAAGRGLQLLFYSVGIGQISSEVPQNLSASRPQDRQFILSSKKLLLSDSGFYLCAWSHGGARDYEQYFGPGTRLTVT.

V and J are TRBV11-2 and TRBJ2-5; a weak D match, TRBD2 (5 bases). The CDR3 consists of 13 residues. Germline CDR1 reads SGHAT; CDR2 reads FQNNGV. V shed 0 bases and J shed 4 bases, with 6 bases lying between them. CDR3: CASSLEGLETQYF. The CDR3 coding sequence is TGTGCCAGCAGCTTAGAAGGACTAGAGACCCAGTACTTC.

This clone appeared once. The chain couples TRBV6-5 to TRBJ1-1; no definite D call. The CDR3 extends over 10 amino acids. Trimming pared 7 bases from V and 5 bases from J, leaving 5 bases between. Germline V gene data show CDR1 as MNHEY and CDR2 as SVGAGI. Here the CDR3 DNA reads TGTGCCAGCAAGCTTACTGAAGCTTTCTTT. It encodes CASKLTEAFF.

This clone was counted a few times. V and J are TRBV2 and TRBJ1-1; TRBD1 aligns across 7 bases. The J segment lost 7 bases and the V segment lost 5 bases, leaving 4 bases of the junction unmatched. This CDR3 comprises 12 residues. Germline V gene sequence: CDR1 SNHLY, CDR2 FYNNEI. The DNA of the CDR3 is TGTGCCAGCAGTTCGACAGGGAGTGAAGCTTTCTTT. It specifies CASSSTGSEAFF. Variable domain in full (rest from reference TRBV2 and TRBJ1-1): EPEVTQTPSHQVTQMGQEVILRCVPISNHLYFYWYRQILGQKVEFLVSFYNNEISEKSEIFDDQFSVERPDGSNFTLKIRSTKLEDSAMYFCASSSTGSEAFFGQGTRLTVV.

V usage is TRBV19 and J usage is TRBJ2-5; 8 bases are a match to TRBD1. The junction had 12 bases not matched to a gene; V was cut back by 10 bases and J by 5 bases. The CDR3 totals 14 residues. Germline V lookup: CDR1 LNHDA, CDR2 SQIVND (reference sequence). CDR3 coding DNA: TGTGCCACCGAAGCGCGGGGACAGGTGGAGACCCAGTACTTC. Its translation is CATEARGQVETQYF.